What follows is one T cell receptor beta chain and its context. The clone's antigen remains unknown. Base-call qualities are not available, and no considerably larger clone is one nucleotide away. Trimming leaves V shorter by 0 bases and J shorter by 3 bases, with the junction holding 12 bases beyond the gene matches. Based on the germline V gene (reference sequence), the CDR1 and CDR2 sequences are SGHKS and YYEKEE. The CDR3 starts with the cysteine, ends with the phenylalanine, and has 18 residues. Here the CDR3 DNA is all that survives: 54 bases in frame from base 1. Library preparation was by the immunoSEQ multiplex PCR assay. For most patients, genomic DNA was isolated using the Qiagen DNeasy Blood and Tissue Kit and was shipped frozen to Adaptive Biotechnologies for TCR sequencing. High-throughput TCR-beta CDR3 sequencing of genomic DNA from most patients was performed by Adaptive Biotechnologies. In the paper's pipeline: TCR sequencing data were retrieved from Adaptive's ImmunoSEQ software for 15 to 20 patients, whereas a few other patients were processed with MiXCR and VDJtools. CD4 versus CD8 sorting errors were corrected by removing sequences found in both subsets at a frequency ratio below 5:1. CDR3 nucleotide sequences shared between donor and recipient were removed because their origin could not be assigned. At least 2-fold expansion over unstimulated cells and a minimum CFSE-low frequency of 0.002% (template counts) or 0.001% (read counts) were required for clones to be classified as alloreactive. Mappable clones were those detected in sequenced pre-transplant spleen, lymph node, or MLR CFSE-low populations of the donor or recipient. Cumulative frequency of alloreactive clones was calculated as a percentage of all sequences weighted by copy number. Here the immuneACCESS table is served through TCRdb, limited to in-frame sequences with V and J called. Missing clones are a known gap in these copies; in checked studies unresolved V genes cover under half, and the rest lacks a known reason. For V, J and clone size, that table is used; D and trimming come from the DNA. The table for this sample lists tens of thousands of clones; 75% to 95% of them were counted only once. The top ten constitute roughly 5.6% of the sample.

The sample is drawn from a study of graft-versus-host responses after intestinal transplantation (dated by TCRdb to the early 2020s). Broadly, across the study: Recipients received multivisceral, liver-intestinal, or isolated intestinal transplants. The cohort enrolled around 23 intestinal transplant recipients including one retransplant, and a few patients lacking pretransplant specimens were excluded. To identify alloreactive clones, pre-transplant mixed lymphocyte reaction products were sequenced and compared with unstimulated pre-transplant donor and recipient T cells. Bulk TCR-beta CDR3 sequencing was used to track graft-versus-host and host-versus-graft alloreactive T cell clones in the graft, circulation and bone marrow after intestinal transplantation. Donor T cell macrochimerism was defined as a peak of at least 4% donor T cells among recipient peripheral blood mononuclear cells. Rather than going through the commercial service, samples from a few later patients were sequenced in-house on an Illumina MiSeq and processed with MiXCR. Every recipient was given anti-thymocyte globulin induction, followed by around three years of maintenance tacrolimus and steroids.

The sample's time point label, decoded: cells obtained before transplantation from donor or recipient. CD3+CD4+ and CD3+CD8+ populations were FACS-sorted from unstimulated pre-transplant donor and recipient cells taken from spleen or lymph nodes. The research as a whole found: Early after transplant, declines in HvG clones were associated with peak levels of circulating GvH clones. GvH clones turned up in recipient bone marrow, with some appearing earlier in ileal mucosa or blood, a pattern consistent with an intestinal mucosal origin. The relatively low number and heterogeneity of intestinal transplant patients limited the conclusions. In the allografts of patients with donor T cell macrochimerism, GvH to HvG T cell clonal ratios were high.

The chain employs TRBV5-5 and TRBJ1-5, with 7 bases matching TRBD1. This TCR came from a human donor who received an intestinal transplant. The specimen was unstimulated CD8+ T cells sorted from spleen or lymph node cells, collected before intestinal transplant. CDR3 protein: CASSLVGGGLADNQPQHF. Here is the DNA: TGTGCCAGCAGCTTGGTAGGGGGCGGGTTGGCTGACAATCAGCCCCAGCATTTT.